Listed below are T cell receptor beta chains from one sample, sequenced in a study of blood T cells in healthy people across ages. TCRdb passed the 5' RACE reads through MiXCR, listing each CDR3 protein once. The table shows about 1.1 million distinct CDR3 sequences, with 35% to 45% occurring only once. Sequencing was done on a sample of blood. Receptors originate from a man aged 18 to 29 in good health. CDR3s include the opening cysteine and the closing phenylalanine or tryptophan. D genes are given only for firm matches. Clone size, where shown, is once, few, many, or a class for clones that have expanded.

V gene: TRBV6-2/TRBV6-3
J gene: TRBJ2-3
clone size: -
D gene: TRBD2
CDR3 DNA: TGTGCCAGCAGCCCAACCGGGGGGACTACAGATACGCAGTATTTT
CDR3 protein: CASSPTGGTTDTQYF

V gene: TRBV7-6
J gene: TRBJ1-5
clone size: -
D gene: TRBD1
CDR3 DNA: TGTGCCAGCAGCGAAGGGGGCCGGGGCAATCAGCCCCAGCATTTT
CDR3 protein: CASSEGGRGNQPQHF

V gene: TRBV6-1
J gene: TRBJ2-3
clone size: few
D gene: -
CDR3 DNA: TGTGCCAGCAGTGAAGGCAGTCAGACGTCAGATACGCAGTATTTT
CDR3 protein: CASSEGSQTSDTQYF

V gene: TRBV7-3
J gene: TRBJ2-3
clone size: -
D gene: TRBD2
CDR3 DNA: TGTGCCAGCAGCTCGTCGGGACTAGTCGCAGATACGCAGTATTTT
CDR3 protein: CASSSSGLVADTQYF

V gene: TRBV7-2
J gene: TRBJ2-1
clone size: few
D gene: TRBD1
CDR3 DNA: TGTGCCAGCAGCACAGGACAGGGGGCTATCAATGAGCAGTTCTTC
CDR3 protein: CASSTGQGAINEQFF

V gene: TRBV20-1
J gene: TRBJ2-3
clone size: few
D gene: -
CDR3 DNA: TGCAGTGCTAGAAAGCCATTTACGGTATCAGATACGCAGTATTTT
CDR3 protein: CSARKPFTVSDTQYF

V gene: TRBV7-3
J gene: TRBJ1-5
clone size: -
D gene: -
CDR3 DNA: TGTGCCAGCAGCCCCGACAGAGAACAGCCCCAGCATTTT
CDR3 protein: CASSPDREQPQHF

V gene: TRBV12-3/TRBV12-4
J gene: TRBJ2-7
clone size: many
D gene: -
CDR3 DNA: TGTGCCAGCAGTTTAGGGCAGAATGAGCAGTACTTC
CDR3 protein: CASSLGQNEQYF

V gene: TRBV18
J gene: TRBJ2-7
clone size: few
D gene: -
CDR3 DNA: TGTGCCAGCTCACCACCTGTCGGGTCCTACGAGCAGTACTTC
CDR3 protein: CASSPPVGSYEQYF

V gene: TRBV25-1
J gene: TRBJ1-2
clone size: -
D gene: -
CDR3 DNA: TGTGCCAGCAGTGATCCCCTTTCGGGGGCATATGGCTACACCTTC
CDR3 protein: CASSDPLSGAYGYTF

V gene: TRBV6-5
J gene: TRBJ1-4
clone size: few
D gene: TRBD1
CDR3 DNA: TGTGCCAGCCGATTAAACCGGGACAGCGAAAAACTGTTTTTT
CDR3 protein: CASRLNRDSEKLFF

V gene: TRBV4-2
J gene: TRBJ2-7
clone size: few
D gene: -
CDR3 DNA: TGTGCCAGCAGCCGAGACTCCGAGCAGTACTTC
CDR3 protein: CASSRDSEQYF

V gene: TRBV7-8
J gene: TRBJ2-7
clone size: few
D gene: TRBD1
CDR3 DNA: TGTGCCAGCAGCTTAGCACCGACAGGGGCCCGATCCGAATCCTACGAGCAGTACTTC
CDR3 protein: CASSLAPTGARSESYEQYF

V gene: TRBV6-5
J gene: TRBJ2-3
clone size: -
D gene: -
CDR3 DNA: TGTGCCAGCAGTTACGGGGTAGCGGGCACAGATACGCAGTATTTT
CDR3 protein: CASSYGVAGTDTQYF

V gene: TRBV3-1
J gene: TRBJ2-4
clone size: few
D gene: -
CDR3 DNA: TGTGCCAGCAGCCTAGGGTTCCATCGGGCCAAAAACATTCAGTACTTC
CDR3 protein: CASSLGFHRAKNIQYF

V gene: TRBV6-5
J gene: TRBJ1-1
clone size: -
D gene: -
CDR3 DNA: TGTGCCAGCAGCTTCAAGACGAACACTGAAGCTTTCTTT
CDR3 protein: CASSFKTNTEAFF

V gene: TRBV5-5
J gene: TRBJ2-3
clone size: -
D gene: -
CDR3 DNA: TGTGCCAGCTTCGGGAGCACAGATACGCAGTATTTT
CDR3 protein: CASFGSTDTQYF

V gene: TRBV7-9
J gene: TRBJ1-2
clone size: few
D gene: -
CDR3 DNA: TGTGCCAGCAGCTTACTGTCGGATAACTATGGCTACACCTTC
CDR3 protein: CASSLLSDNYGYTF

V gene: TRBV20-1
J gene: TRBJ1-2
clone size: -
D gene: TRBD1
CDR3 DNA: TGCAGTGCCCGTTGGACAGGGGCAAACTATGGCTACACCTTC
CDR3 protein: CSARWTGANYGYTF

V gene: TRBV12-3/TRBV12-4
J gene: TRBJ2-5
clone size: -
D gene: -
CDR3 DNA: TGTGCCAGCTCTTATTCTGGTTTTAGGGATGAGCAGTACTTC
CDR3 protein: CASSYSGFRDEQYF

V gene: TRBV20-1
J gene: TRBJ2-7
clone size: few
D gene: -
CDR3 DNA: TGCAGTGCTAGAGAGGTGGACAAGAACTCCTACGAGCAGTACTTC
CDR3 protein: CSAREVDKNSYEQYF

V gene: TRBV20-1
J gene: TRBJ2-1
clone size: -
D gene: -
CDR3 DNA: TGCAGTGCTAGAGCAACCAAGACAGGTTCCTACAATGAGCAGTTCTTC
CDR3 protein: CSARATKTGSYNEQFF

V gene: TRBV9
J gene: TRBJ1-2
clone size: -
D gene: -
CDR3 DNA: TGTGCCAGCAGCGTAGGGTACGGGGACTATGGCTACACCTTC
CDR3 protein: CASSVGYGDYGYTF

V gene: TRBV4-2
J gene: TRBJ1-6
clone size: many
D gene: -
CDR3 DNA: TGTGCCAGCAGCCAGGGGAGCTCCTATAATTCACCCCTCCACTTT
CDR3 protein: CASSQGSSYNSPLHF

V gene: TRBV7-2
J gene: TRBJ2-3
clone size: -
D gene: TRBD2
CDR3 DNA: TGTGCCAGCAGCCAAAATAGCGGGGGCCTCACAGATACGCAGTATTTT
CDR3 protein: CASSQNSGGLTDTQYF

V gene: TRBV25-1
J gene: TRBJ2-1
clone size: many
D gene: TRBD2
CDR3 DNA: TGTGCCAGCAGTGAAGGTCTAGCGGGGGGCAATGAGCAGTTCTTC
CDR3 protein: CASSEGLAGGNEQFF

V gene: TRBV20-1
J gene: TRBJ2-5
clone size: -
D gene: TRBD2
CDR3 DNA: TGCAGTGCTAGACATACTAGCGGGGTGGGCGGTGAGCAGTACTTC
CDR3 protein: CSARHTSGVGGEQYF

V gene: TRBV10-3
J gene: TRBJ2-7
clone size: -
D gene: -
CDR3 DNA: TGTCCCATCAGTGACAGTTCCTACGAGCAGTACTTC
CDR3 protein: CPISDSSYEQYF

V gene: TRBV27
J gene: TRBJ2-7
clone size: few
D gene: -
CDR3 DNA: TGTGCCAGCAGTCGAAACCCCCCACACGAGCAGTACTTC
CDR3 protein: CASSRNPPHEQYF

V gene: TRBV14
J gene: TRBJ2-5
clone size: -
D gene: TRBD2
CDR3 DNA: TGTGCCAGCAGCCAGGGACTAGCGGGGCGGCAGTACTTC
CDR3 protein: CASSQGLAGRQYF

V gene: TRBV6-6
J gene: TRBJ2-1
clone size: -
D gene: -
CDR3 DNA: TGTGCCAGCAGTGTAACCAGGGCCCGCTCCTACAATGAGCAGTTCTTC
CDR3 protein: CASSVTRARSYNEQFF

V gene: TRBV20-1
J gene: TRBJ2-1
clone size: many
D gene: -
CDR3 DNA: TGCAGTGTAGGGGGGATTTCCTACAATGAGCAGTTCTTC
CDR3 protein: CSVGGISYNEQFF

V gene: TRBV4-3
J gene: TRBJ2-5
clone size: -
D gene: -
CDR3 DNA: TGCGCCAGCAGCCAAGATCTTGCAGGGTGGGAGACCCAGTACTTC
CDR3 protein: CASSQDLAGWETQYF

V gene: TRBV4-1
J gene: TRBJ1-1
clone size: -
D gene: -
CDR3 DNA: TGCGCCAGCAGCCAAGATCTGACATCCCGGAACACTGAAGCTTTCTTT
CDR3 protein: CASSQDLTSRNTEAFF

V gene: TRBV7-9
J gene: TRBJ1-5
clone size: few
D gene: -
CDR3 DNA: TGTGCCAGCAGCTTAGGCGACTTCAATCAGCCCCAGCATTTT
CDR3 protein: CASSLGDFNQPQHF

V gene: TRBV20-1
J gene: TRBJ1-2
clone size: few
D gene: -
CDR3 DNA: TGCAGTGCTACTAAGTCCGCCAGAAACTATGGCTACACCTTC
CDR3 protein: CSATKSARNYGYTF